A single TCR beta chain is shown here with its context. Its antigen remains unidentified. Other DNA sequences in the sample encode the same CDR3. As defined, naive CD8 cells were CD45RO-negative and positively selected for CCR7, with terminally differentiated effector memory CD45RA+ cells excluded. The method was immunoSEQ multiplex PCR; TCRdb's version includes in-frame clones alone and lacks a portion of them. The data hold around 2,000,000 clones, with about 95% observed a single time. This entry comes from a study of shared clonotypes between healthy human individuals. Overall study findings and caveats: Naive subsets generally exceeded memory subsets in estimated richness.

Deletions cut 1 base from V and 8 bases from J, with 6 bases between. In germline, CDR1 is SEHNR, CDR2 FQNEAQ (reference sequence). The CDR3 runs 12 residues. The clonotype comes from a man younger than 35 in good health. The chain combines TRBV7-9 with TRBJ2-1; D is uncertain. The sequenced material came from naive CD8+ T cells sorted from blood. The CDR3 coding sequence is TGTGCCAGCAGCTTAGTTTCGGATGAGCAGTTCTTC. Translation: CASSLVSDEQFF.